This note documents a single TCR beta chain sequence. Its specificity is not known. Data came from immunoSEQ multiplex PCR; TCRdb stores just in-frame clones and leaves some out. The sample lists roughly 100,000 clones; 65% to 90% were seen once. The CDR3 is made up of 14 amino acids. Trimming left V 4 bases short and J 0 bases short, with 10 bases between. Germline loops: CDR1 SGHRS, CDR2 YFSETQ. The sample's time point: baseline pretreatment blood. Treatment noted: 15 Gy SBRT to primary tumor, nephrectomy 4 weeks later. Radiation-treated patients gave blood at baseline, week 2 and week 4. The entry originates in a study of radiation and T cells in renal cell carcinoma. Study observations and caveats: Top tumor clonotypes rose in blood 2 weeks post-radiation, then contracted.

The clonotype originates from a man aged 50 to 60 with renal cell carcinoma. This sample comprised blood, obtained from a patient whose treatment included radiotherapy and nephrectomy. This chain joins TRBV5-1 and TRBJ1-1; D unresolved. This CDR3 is CASSAVDLNTEAFF. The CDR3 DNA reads TGCGCCAGCAGCGCGGTTGATTTGAACACTGAAGCTTTCTTT. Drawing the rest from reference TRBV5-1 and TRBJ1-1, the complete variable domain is KAGVTQTPRYLIKTRGQQVTLSCSPISGHRSVSWYQQTPGQGLQFLFEYFSETQRNKGNFPGRFSGRQFSNSRSEMNVSTLELGDSALYLCASSAVDLNTEAFFGQGTRLTVV.